One and the same sample provided the 12 T cell receptor beta chains below, sequenced in a study of control samples from healthy donors and cancer patients. Assay used: immunoSEQ multiplex PCR; TCRdb lists only in-frame clones, some missing. The repertoire holds around 130,000 clones, with more than 85% as singletons. Sequenced: blood. The source is a man aged 18 to 29 in good health.

The chain links TRBV7-9 to TRBJ2-7; D is ambiguous. The length of the CDR3 is 13 residues. V gave up 3 bases and J gave up 4 bases, with 10 bases separating them. Germline V gives CDR1 SEHNR, CDR2 FQNEAQ (reference sequence). The CDR3 protein is CASSLVGKYEQYF. The CDR3 coding sequence is TGTGCCAGCAGCTTGGTGGGGAAATACGAGCAGTACTTC.

CDR3 sequence (DNA): TGTGCCAGCAGGAGGGGGGCGGCTGAAGCTTTCTTT. Amino acids: CASRRGAAEAFF. The chain carries TRBV12-3 or TRBV12-4 and TRBJ1-1; D perhaps matches TRBD1 (6 bases). The CDR3 extends over 12 amino acids. V was pared by 6 bases and J by 6 bases, with 11 bases between.

The chain carries TRBV2 and TRBJ1-2; maybe TRBD1 (5 bases). The CDR3 loop spans 18 amino acids. V lost 4 bases to trimming and J lost 0 bases, with 21 bases between them. Germline V CDR1 and CDR2: SNHLY, FYNNEI. This chain's CDR3 is CASSVPRDVPLSNYGYTF. The CDR3 coding sequence is TGTGCCAGCAGTGTACCCAGGGACGTTCCCCTCTCTAACTATGGCTACACCTTC.

CDR3 amino acids: CSAGPGQARFF. CDR3 DNA: TGCAGCGCTGGCCCGGGACAGGCTCGGTTCTTC. This chain links TRBV29-1 with TRBJ2-1; 8 bases match TRBD1. The CDR3 runs to 11 residues. Per germline, CDR1 SQVTM and CDR2 ANQGSEA. With 7 bases clipped from V and 15 bases from J, the junction kept 11 bases outside the gene matches.

This clone has a count of ten or more. The chain combines TRBV6-4 with TRBJ2-3, with TRBD2 matching 7 bases. Germline CDR1 reads MRHNA; CDR2 reads SNTAGT. The V gene end was trimmed by 2 bases and the J gene end by 5 bases; junction bases not matched to a gene: 4. CDR3 length: 14 residues. This CDR3 is CASSDGIAGDTQYF. DNA for the CDR3: TGTGCCAGCAGTGACGGGATAGCGGGAGATACGCAGTATTTT.

The sample holds a few counts of this clone. V is TRBV4-2 and J is TRBJ2-5; no reliable D call. Germline CDR1 LGHNA, CDR2 YNFKEQ. The CDR3 sequence is 16 residues long. V lost 0 bases, J lost 0 bases, and 11 bases lay in between. The CDR3 region has the DNA TGTGCCAGCAGCCAAGATGGTGTCGCGGACCAAGAGACCCAGTACTTC. This codes for CASSQDGVADQETQYF.

This chain joins TRBV19 and TRBJ1-1; a weak D match, TRBD1 (6 bases). Germline CDR1 is LNHDA and CDR2 is SQIVND (reference sequence). Trimming cost V 3 bases and J 1 base, with 9 bases left between them. The length of the CDR3 is 14 residues. The CDR3 coding sequence is TGTGCCAGTAGTATCCTAGGGGGGAACACTGAAGCTTTCTTT. Translation gives CASSILGGNTEAFF.

In its sample, this clone was seen a few times. This chain uses TRBV6-6 with TRBJ1-4; TRBD1 aligns across 9 bases. The V gene's germline CDR1 is MNHNY and CDR2 SVGAGI (reference sequence). This CDR3 spans 17 amino acids. The junction had 7 bases not matched to a gene; V was cut back by 5 bases and J by 0 bases. Here the CDR3 DNA reads TGTGCCAGCAGTCCCGGACAGGGGAGAACAACTAATGAAAAACTGTTTTTT. This encodes CASSPGQGRTTNEKLFF.

This rearrangement joins TRBV3-1 (or the pseudogene TRBV3-2) to TRBJ1-4, with a tentative D call TRBD1 (6 bases). CDR3 length: 17 residues. Trimming stripped 1 base from V and 6 bases from J, with 18 bases between. The germline CDR1 and CDR2 sequences are LGHDT and YNNKEL (reference sequence). Here the CDR3 reads CASSQVFHRAPYEKLFF. CDR3 sequence (DNA): TGTGCCAGCAGCCAAGTTTTCCACAGGGCCCCCTATGAAAAACTGTTTTTT.

This chain joins TRBV12-3 or TRBV12-4 and TRBJ1-2; TRBD1 aligns across 7 bases. The CDR3 length is 12 residues. V was clipped by 6 bases and J by 4 bases; unmatched bases: 2. In nucleotides, the CDR3 is TGTGCCAGCAGGGACAGGTTCTATGGCTACACCTTC. Protein: CASRDRFYGYTF.

This clone was observed once. This chain connects TRBV7-9 to TRBJ1-1; D is perhaps TRBD1 (5 bases). Germline CDR1 is SEHNR and CDR2 is FQNEAQ (reference sequence). V lost 5 bases and J lost 7, with 11 bases in between. The CDR3 is made up of 12 amino acids. Here the CDR3 DNA reads TGTGCCAGCAGCCTCGGGGGAGGTGAAGCTTTCTTT. Protein sequence: CASSLGGGEAFF.

The V and J genes are TRBV5-8 and TRBJ2-7, with D uncertain. In germline, CDR1 is SGHTS, CDR2 YDEGEE. The CDR3 runs to 14 residues. Trimming took 0 bases from V and 0 from J, leaving 7 bases between them. The CDR3 is CASSLGPNSYEQYF. The CDR3 bases are TGTGCCAGCAGCTTGGGACCGAACTCCTACGAGCAGTACTTC.